This T cell receptor (beta chain) was sequenced during a study of T-cell reconstitution after alpha-beta-depleted transplantation in children. The CDR3 has 15 residues. The germline CDR1 and CDR2 sequences are SGHDT and YYEEEE. Trimming took 1 base from V and 12 from J, leaving 19 bases between them. Study-wide results and limits: Diversity of TCRbeta at day 60 was high in some patients, arising from surviving recipient T cells and thymic progenitors. Reportedly, alpha-beta T cells present about two months post-transplant originated from several hundred expanded clones of graft origin. Most T-cell counts and diversity one year after the transplant came from T cells that were newly produced.

This sample's TCRbeta library carried unique molecular identifier barcodes. TCRdb re-derived calls from the PCR reads in MiXCR, one entry per CDR3 protein. The sample has 250,000 to 400,000 distinct CDR3 sequences, roughly 21% seen once. Details on this clonotype: Its antigen is not identified.

The material sequenced was PBMCs, mostly from graft donor cells, taken 180 days after TCRalphabeta/CD19-depleted stem cell transplant. The origin of this receptor is a male patient between 5 and 17 years old who had a stem cell transplant for acute lymphoblastic leukemia, so the T cells may come from the graft donor. The chain combines TRBV5-6 with TRBJ1-4; D may be TRBD1 (5 bases). The CDR3 loop reads CASSLLGGPTGELFF. The CDR3 nucleotides read TGTGCCAGCAGCTTGCTGGGAGGGCCCACGGGGGAACTGTTTTTT.